A selection of T cell receptor beta chains follows, all from one sample in a study of cytomegalovirus exposure and HLA in healthy donors. The protocol was immunoSEQ multiplex PCR, while the TCRdb copy is restricted to in-frame clones and leaves out a portion. The repertoire includes approximately 50,000 clones, 65% to 90% of them detected once, and approximately 4.3% sits in the top ten. Sequencing used PBMCs. The receptors derive from a man aged 25-45 years in good health and CMV-seronegative. CDR3s include the opening cysteine and the closing phenylalanine or tryptophan. The D gene is left open where the match is weak. Clone sizes are given selectively: once, few, many, or a class where the clone is expanded.

clone_size j_call d_call v_call cdr3_aa cdr3_nt
NA TRBJ2-7 TRBD1 TRBV25-1 CASSEYRAGTGRSYEQYF TGTGCCAGCAGTGAATATCGGGCGGGGACAGGGCGCTCCTACGAGCAGTACTTC
NA TRBJ2-7 TRBD2 TRBV19 CASSPSGSYEQYF TGTGCCAGTAGTCCTAGCGGGAGCTACGAGCAGTACTTC
NA TRBJ1-5 TRBD1 TRBV18 CASSPSGQGNQPQHF TGTGCCAGCTCACCATCGGGACAGGGCAATCAGCCCCAGCATTTT
NA TRBJ2-5 NA TRBV7-9 CASSSLDNYWVQETQYF TGTGCCAGCAGCTCGTTAGATAACTACTGGGTCCAAGAGACCCAGTACTTC
once TRBJ1-2 NA TRBV5-4 CASSPQGGVYGYTF TGTGCCAGCAGCCCCCAGGGTGGGGTTTATGGCTACACCTTC
NA TRBJ2-7 NA TRBV2 CASRADLYEQYF TGTGCCAGCAGAGCCGACTTATACGAGCAGTACTTC
once TRBJ2-3 TRBD2 TRBV4-1 CASSLGTSLDTQYF TGCGCCAGCAGCCTCGGGACTAGCTTGGATACGCAGTATTTT
NA TRBJ2-7 TRBD2 TRBV5-5 CASSLPGLAYEQYF TGTGCCAGCAGCTTACCGGGACTAGCCTACGAGCAGTACTTC
NA TRBJ1-4 NA TRBV7-2 CASSFLGGVDEKLFF TGTGCCAGCAGCTTTTTAGGGGGGGTCGATGAAAAACTGTTTTTT
NA TRBJ2-7 TRBD1 TRBV13 CASSSPGQGLEQYF TGTGCCAGCAGCTCACCGGGACAGGGCCTCGAGCAGTACTTC
NA TRBJ2-7 NA TRBV21-1 CASSKLAGTYEQYF TGTGCCAGCAGCAAACTAGCGGGGACCTACGAGCAGTACTTC
NA TRBJ2-1 TRBD1 TRBV9 CASSVAGQRYNEQFF TGTGCCAGCAGCGTAGCGGGACAGCGGTACAATGAGCAGTTCTTC
NA TRBJ2-7 TRBD1 TRBV7-7 CASSSGTGLEQYF TGTGCCAGCAGCTCCGGGACAGGGCTCGAGCAGTACTTC
NA TRBJ2-7 TRBD1 TRBV5-8 CASSFEGGTSSDYEQYF TGTGCCAGCAGCTTTGAAGGGGGCACCTCCTCTGATTACGAGCAGTACTTC
NA TRBJ2-7 TRBD1 TRBV5-4 CASSPGGGGQGRREQYF TGTGCCAGCAGCCCTGGAGGGGGGGGACAGGGCCGCCGCGAGCAGTACTTC
NA TRBJ1-6 NA TRBV29-1 CSVGWDYGSPLHF TGCAGCGTTGGCTGGGACTATGGTTCACCCCTCCACTTT
NA TRBJ1-4 NA TRBV30 CAWSPLGGVNEKLFF TGTGCCTGGAGCCCATTGGGGGGGGTTAATGAAAAACTGTTTTTT
NA TRBJ2-7 TRBD1 TRBV5-8 CASHVGQASGEQYF TGTGCCAGCCACGTGGGACAGGCCTCGGGTGAGCAGTACTTC
NA TRBJ2-7 NA TRBV12-1 CASRGRDRGRYEQYF TGTGCCAGCAGGGGCCGGGACAGAGGGCGATACGAGCAGTACTTC
few TRBJ1-2 NA TRBV4-3 CASSQDRGGIYGYTF TGCGCCAGCAGCCAAGATCGAGGGGGAATCTATGGCTACACCTTC
NA TRBJ2-2 NA TRBV6-6 CASQGVVGELFF TGTGCCAGCCAAGGGGTAGTCGGGGAGCTGTTTTTT
NA TRBJ1-5 NA TRBV5-6 CASSLRGSVSNQPQHF TGTGCCAGCAGCTTGAGGGGTTCCGTCAGCAATCAGCCCCAGCATTTT
NA TRBJ2-3 TRBD1 TRBV5-1 CASKAKGDRAPDTQYF TGCGCCAGCAAGGCCAAGGGGGACAGGGCCCCAGATACGCAGTATTTT
NA TRBJ2-7 NA TRBV19 CASSISLFYEQYF TGTGCCAGTAGTATTAGCCTATTCTACGAGCAGTACTTC
few TRBJ1-2 TRBD1 TRBV5-1 CASSLVQGAMDGYTF TGCGCCAGCAGCTTGGTGCAGGGGGCTATGGATGGCTACACCTTC
NA TRBJ2-7 TRBD2 TRBV19 CASRGRASGSYEQYF TGTGCCAGTAGGGGGAGGGCTAGCGGGAGTTACGAGCAGTACTTC
NA TRBJ2-1 NA TRBV19 CASSINPAPLNEQFF TGTGCCAGTAGTATAAATCCCGCGCCCCTTAATGAGCAGTTCTTC
NA TRBJ2-5 TRBD2 TRBV4-3 CASSQVAGGETQYF TGCGCCAGCAGCCAAGTTGCGGGGGGGGAGACCCAGTACTTC
NA TRBJ1-4 NA TRBV7-9 CASSLAIGMDEKLFF TGTGCCAGCAGCTTAGCGATCGGGATGGATGAAAAACTGTTTTTT
NA TRBJ2-2 NA TRBV11-2 CASRKLEGTGELFF TGTGCCAGCAGAAAATTGGAGGGGACCGGGGAGCTGTTTTTT
NA TRBJ1-1 NA TRBV11-2 CASSFEGSGTEAFF TGTGCCAGCAGCTTCGAGGGAAGTGGGACTGAAGCTTTCTTT
NA TRBJ2-7 TRBD1 TRBV19 CASRDRGGEQYF TGTGCCAGTAGGGACAGGGGGGGCGAGCAGTACTTC
NA TRBJ2-6 NA TRBV7-9 CASSEGQFLSGTNVLTF TGTGCCAGCAGCGAAGGACAGTTTCTCTCTGGGACCAACGTCCTGACTTTC
NA TRBJ1-4 NA TRBV7-8 CASSTGPGEKLFF TGTGCCAGCTCCACAGGGCCGGGGGAAAAACTGTTTTTT
NA TRBJ2-7 TRBD1 TRBV6-6 CASSYGTGWVEQYF TGTGCCAGCAGTTACGGGACAGGGTGGGTCGAGCAGTACTTC
once TRBJ2-2 TRBD1 TRBV7-3 CASSLSGDSWPGRGPDTGELFF TGTGCCAGCAGCTTAAGTGGGGACTCATGGCCAGGCAGGGGGCCGGATACCGGGGAGCTGTTTTTT
NA TRBJ1-2 TRBD1 TRBV6-5 CASSTGQYYGYTF TGTGCCAGCAGTACGGGACAGTACTATGGCTACACCTTC
NA TRBJ2-2 NA TRBV7-9 CASSLENLYTGELFF TGTGCCAGCAGCTTGGAGAATTTATACACCGGGGAGCTGTTTTTT
NA TRBJ2-3 NA TRBV6-1 CASRGRISTDTQYF TGTGCCAGCAGGGGGCGTATTAGCACAGATACGCAGTATTTT
NA TRBJ2-5 TRBD2 TRBV7-2 CASGGSGRGETQYF TGTGCCTCCGGGGGTAGCGGGAGGGGAGAGACCCAGTACTTC
NA TRBJ2-3 TRBD2 TRBV19 CASSIGLAVGDTQYF TGTGCCAGTAGTATCGGACTAGCGGTGGGTGATACGCAGTATTTT
once TRBJ2-7 NA TRBV29-1 CSVEGQESYEQYF TGCAGCGTTGAAGGGCAGGAATCCTACGAGCAGTACTTC
NA TRBJ2-6 NA TRBV9 CASSPSSGISGANVLTF TGTGCCAGCAGCCCGAGTTCGGGAATCTCTGGGGCCAACGTCCTGACTTTC